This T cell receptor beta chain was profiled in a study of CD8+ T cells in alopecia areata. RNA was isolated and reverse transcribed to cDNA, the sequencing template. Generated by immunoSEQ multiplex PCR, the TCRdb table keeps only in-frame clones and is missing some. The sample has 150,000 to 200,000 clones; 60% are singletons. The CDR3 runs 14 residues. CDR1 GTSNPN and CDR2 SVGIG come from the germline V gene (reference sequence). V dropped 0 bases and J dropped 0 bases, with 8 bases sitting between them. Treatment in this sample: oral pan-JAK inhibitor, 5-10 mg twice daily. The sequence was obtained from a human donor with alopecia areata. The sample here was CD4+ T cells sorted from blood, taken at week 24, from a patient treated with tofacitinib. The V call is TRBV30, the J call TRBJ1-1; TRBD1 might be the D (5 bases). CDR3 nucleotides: TGTGCCTGGAGTGTACAGGTGATGAACACTGAAGCTTTCTTT. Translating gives CAWSVQVMNTEAFF.